The source of this T cell receptor (beta chain) is a study of T cells in Graves' hyperthyroidism and ophthalmopathy. Trimming removed 2 bases at V and 2 bases at J, with 5 bases between. The CDR3 is 12 residues long. CDR1 is SGHKS and CDR2 is YYEKEE in the germline V gene (reference sequence). This clonotype has only a few counts. Amplification yielded TCR beta CDR3 regions, with RNA transcripts as the source. Carried out on the TCR CDR3, a first-round RT-PCR used the HTBI primer set. A single record per CDR3 protein comes from TCRdb applying MiXCR to the multiplex PCR reads. Of hundreds of thousands of distinct CDR3 sequences in the sample, about 20% were seen once.

The V and J genes are TRBV5-5 and TRBJ2-7; D is unresolved. The specimen sequenced was blood. This TCR was recovered from a man aged 25-45 years with Graves' ophthalmopathy. The CDR3 region is CASSFRTYEQYF. CDR3 coding DNA: TGTGCCAGCAGCTTCAGAACCTACGAGCAGTACTTC.